The 12 T cell receptor beta chains given below trace back to one sample, sequenced in a study of OX40 agonist ivuxolimab in advanced cancers. Data came from immunoSEQ multiplex PCR; TCRdb stores just in-frame clones and leaves some out. The top ten hold 6.5% to 9% of the sample, which has about 90,000 clones, 80% to 90% seen once. Here the sequenced sample was CD4+ or CD8+ T cells sorted from blood, taken in a trial of the OX40 agonist ivuxolimab. The receptors were gathered from an adult with an advanced solid tumor such as melanoma, head and neck, liver or kidney cancer.

The chain couples TRBV6-5 to TRBJ2-7; TRBD2 agrees at 11 bases. Germline loops: CDR1 MNHEY, CDR2 SVGAGI. Trimming removed 6 bases from V and 2 bases from J; junction bases left unmatched: 6. The CDR3 sequence is 15 residues long. The CDR3 sequence is CASSPGGLAAYEQYF. The CDR3 region has the DNA TGTGCCAGCAGCCCGGGGGGACTAGCGGCCTACGAGCAGTACTTC.

The V gene is TRBV5-1, the J gene TRBJ1-2; D uncertain. This CDR3 spans 17 amino acids. The V gene's germline CDR1 is SGHRS and CDR2 YFSETQ. V gave up 0 bases and J gave up 8 bases, with 23 bases separating them. The CDR3 DNA reads as TGCGCCAGCAGCTTGGGCCACAGCTATCCCTCAAGTGAAGGCTACACCTTC. It specifies CASSLGHSYPSSEGYTF.

The V gene is TRBV9, the J gene TRBJ1-2; D not certain. CDR3 size: 14 residues. Germline assignment: CDR1 SGDLS and CDR2 YYNGEE. V was pared by 2 bases and J by 5 bases, with 13 bases between. The CDR3 region is CASSVSSALYGYTF. The CDR3, as DNA: TGTGCCAGCAGCGTCTCGAGCGCTTTATATGGCTACACCTTC. The complete variable domain, with remaining parts taken from reference TRBV9 and TRBJ1-2, reads DSGVTQTPKHLITATGQRVTLRCSPRSGDLSVYWYQQSLDQGLQFLIQYYNGEERAKGNILERFSAQQFPDLHSELNLSSLELGDSALYFCASSVSSALYGYTFGSGTRLTVV.

This chain joins TRBV11-3 and TRBJ1-1; D might be TRBD1 (5 bases). Trimming removed 5 bases at V and 4 bases at J, with 11 bases between. This CDR3 has 13 amino acids. The germline V gene has CDR1 SGHNT and CDR2 YENEEA. The CDR3 reads CASSSHGGTEAFF. In nucleotides, the CDR3 is TGTGCCAGCAGCAGCCACGGGGGCACTGAAGCTTTCTTT.

The rearrangement uses TRBV7-2 and TRBJ2-5; D possibly corresponds to TRBD2 (6 bases). The V and J ends lost 3 bases and 5 bases respectively, with 13 bases between them. The CDR3 has 14 residues. Germline loops: CDR1 SGHTA, CDR2 FQGNSA. The CDR3 is CASSFSGRGETQYF. DNA for the CDR3: TGTGCCAGCAGCTTCTCCGGGAGAGGGGAGACCCAGTACTTC.

This sequence joins TRBV30 and TRBJ2-5; TRBD1 agrees at 8 bases. The J call may not be correct, given that the DNA end is closer to TRBJ2-7. This CDR3 spans 15 amino acids. Germline V CDR1 and CDR2: GTSNPN, SVGIG (reference sequence). CDR3 region: CAWTQPGTGFSEQYF. CDR3 bases: TGTGCCTGGACACAGCCCGGGACAGGTTTCTCCGAGCAGTACTTC.

This chain links TRBV18 with TRBJ1-1, with D possibly TRBD1 on 5 matching bases. The V end lost 0 bases, the J end lost 0 bases, and 8 bases lay between the germline ends. The CDR3 contains 15 residues. Germline assignment: CDR1 KGHSH and CDR2 LQKENI. Here the CDR3 reads CASSPPTGMNTEAFF. CDR3 nucleotide sequence: TGTGCCAGCTCACCACCCACAGGCATGAACACTGAAGCTTTCTTT. Full variable domain (remainder filled in from reference TRBV18 and TRBJ1-1): NAGVMQNPRHLVRRRGQEARLRCSPMKGHSHVYWYRQLPEEGLKFMVYLQKENIIDESGMPKERFSAEFPKEGPSILRIQQVVRGDSAAYFCASSPPTGMNTEAFFGQGTRLTVV.

V is TRBV30 and J is TRBJ2-5; 11 positions agree with TRBD2. Looked up from germline, CDR1 is GTSNPN and CDR2 is SVGIG (reference sequence). This CDR3 contains 14 residues. V gave up 4 bases and J gave up 4 bases; unmatched junction bases: 5. CDR3 residues: CAWKLAGVRETQYF. In DNA, the CDR3 is TGTGCCTGGAAACTAGCGGGGGTCCGAGAGACCCAGTACTTC.

This clone came up a few times. This rearrangement joins TRBV30 to TRBJ2-7; no clear D gene. The CDR3 consists of 14 residues. Trimming cost V 3 bases and J 0 bases, with 12 bases left between them. Germline V lookup: CDR1 GTSNPN, CDR2 SVGIG (reference sequence). The CDR3 here is CAWRALSSSYEQYF. The CDR3 DNA reads as TGTGCCTGGAGGGCACTTTCTAGCTCCTACGAGCAGTACTTC. Together with reference TRBV30 and TRBJ2-7, the CDR3 gives the full variable domain: SQTIHQWPATLVQPVGSPLSLECTVEGTSNPNLYWYRQAAGRGLQLLFYSVGIGQISSEVPQNLSASRPQDRQFILSSKKLLLSDSGFYLCAWRALSSSYEQYFGPGTRLTVT.

V and J are TRBV27 and TRBJ1-6; tentatively, D is TRBD1 (5 bases). The CDR3 runs to 15 residues. The V gene's germline CDR1 is MNHEY and CDR2 SMNVEV (reference sequence). Trimming left V 3 bases short and J 7 bases short, with 13 bases between. Written as DNA, the CDR3 is TGTGCCAGCAGTTTGCGGGGGACGGACAATTCACCCCTCCACTTT. This codes for CASSLRGTDNSPLHF.

The rearrangement links TRBV28 to TRBJ2-4; tentatively, D is TRBD1 (5 bases). The V gene's germline CDR1 is MDHEN and CDR2 SYDVKM. Trimming stripped 7 bases from V and 1 base from J, with 14 bases between. The CDR3 has 15 amino acids. CDR3 sequence reads: CASIGSGSAKNIQYF. CDR3 sequence (DNA): TGTGCCAGCATAGGTTCAGGGTCCGCCAAAAACATTCAGTACTTC.

Comments on this clone: The same CDR3 can be traced to other DNA sequences in this sample. The rearrangement uses TRBV5-1 and TRBJ1-4; D remains ambiguous. V lost 0 bases and J 7 bases, leaving 10 bases between the germline ends. The CDR3 runs 14 residues. Germline V gene lookup returns CDR1 SGHRS and CDR2 YFSETQ. The CDR3 spells CASSLGGRGEKLFF. CDR3 coding DNA: TGCGCCAGCAGCTTGGGGGGTCGGGGTGAAAAACTGTTTTTT.